This TCR beta chain was identified during a study of T cells in women clearing cervical HPV infection. Study-wide context: Controls gave blood once infection was undetectable; cases at lesion identification.

Using immunoSEQ multiplex PCR, the repertoire was profiled, and TCRdb retains in-frame clones only, with some absent. The record lists tens of thousands of clones, of which the ten most abundant hold approximately 2.4%. On this clone itself: Antigen specificity is unknown. From the germline J gene comes the end of the CDR3, since the read stops 3 residues before it.

General study results and limits: Effector/memory and HPV-specific T cells were not isolated, and association timing is unknown. A classifier using richness and V gene abundances reached an AUC of over 0.75.

Germline assignment: CDR1 MNHEY and CDR2 SVGEGT. This CDR3 comprises 14 residues. All participants had a single incident cervical HPV16 infection, and prevalent HPV16 infections were excluded. The chain has TRBV6-2 or TRBV6-3 and TRBJ1-2; D might be TRBD1 (5 bases). The TCR was taken from a woman aged 18 to 75 with a cervical HPV16 infection that either progressed to CIN3+ or cleared (not recorded which). Source material: blood buffy coat. The CDR3 bases that were read are TGTGCCAGCAGTTACAGCGCTAGCGGGGCTACC. Translation gives CASSYSASGAT. The CDR3 in its entirety is CASSYSASGATYTF.